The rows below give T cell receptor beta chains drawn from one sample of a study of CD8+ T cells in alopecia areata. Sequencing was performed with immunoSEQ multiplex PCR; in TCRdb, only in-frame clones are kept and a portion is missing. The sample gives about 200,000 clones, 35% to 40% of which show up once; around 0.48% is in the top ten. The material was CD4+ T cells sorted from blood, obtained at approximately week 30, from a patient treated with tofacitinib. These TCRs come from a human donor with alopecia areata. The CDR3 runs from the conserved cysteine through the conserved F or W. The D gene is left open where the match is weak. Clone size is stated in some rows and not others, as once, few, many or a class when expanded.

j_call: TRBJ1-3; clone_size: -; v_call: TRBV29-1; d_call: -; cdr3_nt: TGCAGCGTTGAAAGGGGCTTCTCTGGAAACACCATATATTTT; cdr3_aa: CSVERGFSGNTIYF
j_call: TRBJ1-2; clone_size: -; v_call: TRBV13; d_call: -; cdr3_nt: TGTGCCAGCAGCTCGGGAACATGGTCCTCCTTTTATGGCTACACCTTC; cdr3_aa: CASSSGTWSSFYGYTF
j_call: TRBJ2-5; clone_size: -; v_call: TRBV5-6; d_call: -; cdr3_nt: TGTGCCAGCAGTCGGGGTCAGGGCGGGGAGACCCAGTACTTC; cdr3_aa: CASSRGQGGETQYF
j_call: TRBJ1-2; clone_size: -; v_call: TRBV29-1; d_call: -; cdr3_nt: TGCAGCGTTCGACAGACTAACTATGGCTACACCTTC; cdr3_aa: CSVRQTNYGYTF
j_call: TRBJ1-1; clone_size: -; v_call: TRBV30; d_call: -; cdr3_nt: TGTGCCTGGAGTGTCCTTTCAGTGAACACTGAAGCTTTCTTT; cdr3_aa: CAWSVLSVNTEAFF
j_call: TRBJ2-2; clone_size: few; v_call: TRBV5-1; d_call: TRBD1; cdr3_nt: TGCGCCAGCAGCCCCCCGGGACAGGGGAGCACCGGGGAGCTGTTTTTT; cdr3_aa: CASSPPGQGSTGELFF
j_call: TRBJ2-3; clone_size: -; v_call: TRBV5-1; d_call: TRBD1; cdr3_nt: TGCGCCAGCGTTGATGGGTGGGACAGAAGCACAGATACGCAGTATTTT; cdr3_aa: CASVDGWDRSTDTQYF
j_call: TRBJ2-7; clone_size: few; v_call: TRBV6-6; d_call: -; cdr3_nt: TGTGCCAGCAGTACGACCGGGACAATTTCCTACGAGCAGTACTTC; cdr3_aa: CASSTTGTISYEQYF
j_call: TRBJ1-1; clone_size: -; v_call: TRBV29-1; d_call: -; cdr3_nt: TGCAGCGTCCACATGGTTCCTGGTATGGCTTTCTTT; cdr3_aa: CSVHMVPGMAFF
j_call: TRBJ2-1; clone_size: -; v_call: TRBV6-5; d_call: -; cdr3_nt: TGTGCCAGCAGTTACGATTGGGATAGTTCCTACAATGAGCAGTTCTTC; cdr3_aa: CASSYDWDSSYNEQFF
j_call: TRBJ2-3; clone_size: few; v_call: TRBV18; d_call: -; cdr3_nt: TGTGCCAGCTCACCACGAAGAGATACGCAGTATTTT; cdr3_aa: CASSPRRDTQYF
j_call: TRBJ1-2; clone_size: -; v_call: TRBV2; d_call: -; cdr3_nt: TGTGCCAGCAGTAGGACTAACTATGGCTACACCTTC; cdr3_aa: CASSRTNYGYTF
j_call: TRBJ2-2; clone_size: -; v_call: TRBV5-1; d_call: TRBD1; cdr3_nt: TGCGCCAGCAGCCAGGGGACAGGGGGCACCGGGGAGCTGTTTTTT; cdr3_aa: CASSQGTGGTGELFF
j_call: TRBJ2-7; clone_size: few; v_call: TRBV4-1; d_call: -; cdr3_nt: TGCGCCAGCAGCCGAGGACTCTACGAGCAGTACTTC; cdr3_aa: CASSRGLYEQYF
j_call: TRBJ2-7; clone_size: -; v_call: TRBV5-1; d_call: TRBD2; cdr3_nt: TGCGCCAGCAGTTTCTCTAGCGGGGCCGTTGCCTACGAGCAGTACTTC; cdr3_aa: CASSFSSGAVAYEQYF
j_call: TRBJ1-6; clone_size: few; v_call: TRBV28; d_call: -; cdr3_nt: TGTGCCAGCAGTTCCGGGACGCGGGCTTCACCCCTCCACTTT; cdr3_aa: CASSSGTRASPLHF
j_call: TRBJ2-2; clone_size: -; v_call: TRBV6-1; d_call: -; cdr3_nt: TGTGCCAGCAGTGCCCGGGGCAGGAACACCGGGGAGCTGTTTTTT; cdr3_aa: CASSARGRNTGELFF
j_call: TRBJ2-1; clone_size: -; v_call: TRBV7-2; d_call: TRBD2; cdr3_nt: TGTGCCAGCAGCTTAGGTAGCAGCGGGGGAAATGAGCAGTTCTTC; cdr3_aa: CASSLGSSGGNEQFF
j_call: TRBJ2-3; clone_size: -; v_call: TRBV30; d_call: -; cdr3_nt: TGTGCCTGGAGTGGCAGATCCCCCGCAGATACGCAGTATTTT; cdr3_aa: CAWSGRSPADTQYF
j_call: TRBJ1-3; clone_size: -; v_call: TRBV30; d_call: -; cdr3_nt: TGTGCCTGGAGTTACAGTCGAACAGCGGGAAACACCATATATTTT; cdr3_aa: CAWSYSRTAGNTIYF
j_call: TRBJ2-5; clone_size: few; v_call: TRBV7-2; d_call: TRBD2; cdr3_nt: TGTGCCAGCAGCTTAATGGGGGGACTAGCGGAGACCCAGTACTTC; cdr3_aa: CASSLMGGLAETQYF
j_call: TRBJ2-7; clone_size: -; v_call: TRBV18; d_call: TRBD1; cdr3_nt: TGTGCCAGCTCAAAAGACAGGGACGAGCAGTACTTC; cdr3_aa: CASSKDRDEQYF
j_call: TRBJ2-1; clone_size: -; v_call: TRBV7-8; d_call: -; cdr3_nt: TGTGCCAGCAGCTTAGGTCCCTCCTACAATGAGCAGTTCTTC; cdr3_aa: CASSLGPSYNEQFF
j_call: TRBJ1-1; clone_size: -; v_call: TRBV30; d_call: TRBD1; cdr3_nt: TGTGCCTGGAGCCAAGACAGGGTGAACACTGAAGCTTTCTTT; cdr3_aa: CAWSQDRVNTEAFF
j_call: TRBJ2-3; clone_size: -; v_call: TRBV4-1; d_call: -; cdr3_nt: TGCGCCAGCAGCAAGTCGTTTTACGATACGCAGTATTTT; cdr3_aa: CASSKSFYDTQYF
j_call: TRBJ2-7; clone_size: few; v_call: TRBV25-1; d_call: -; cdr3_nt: TGTGCCAGCAGTGAATTGGACGCATCCTCCTACGAGCAGTACTTC; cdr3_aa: CASSELDASSYEQYF
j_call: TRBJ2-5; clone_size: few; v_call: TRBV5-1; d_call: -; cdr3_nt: TGCGCCAGCAGCTCGGATTTATGGACCCAGTACTTC; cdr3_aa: CASSSDLWTQYF
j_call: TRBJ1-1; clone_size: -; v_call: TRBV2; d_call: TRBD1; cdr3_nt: TGTGCCAGCAGTGATGCGACAGGGGAAGCTTTCTTT; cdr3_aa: CASSDATGEAFF
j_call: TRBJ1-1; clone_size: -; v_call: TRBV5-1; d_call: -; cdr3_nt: TGCGCCAGCAGCTTGACAGGGACCACTGAAGCTTTCTTT; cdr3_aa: CASSLTGTTEAFF
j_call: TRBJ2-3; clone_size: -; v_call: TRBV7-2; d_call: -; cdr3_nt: TGTGCCAGCAGCTTAGGTAGAACCGACGCTAGCACAGATACGCAGTATTTT; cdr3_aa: CASSLGRTDASTDTQYF
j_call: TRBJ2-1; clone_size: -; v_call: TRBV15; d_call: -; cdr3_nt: TGTGCCACCAGTTCGGGGAGTGACAGCAGCCGGAATGAGCAGTTCTTC; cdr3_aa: CATSSGSDSSRNEQFF
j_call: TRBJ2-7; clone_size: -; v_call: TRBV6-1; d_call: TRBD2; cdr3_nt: TGTGCCAGCCCTGGGGGACTAGCGGGGGACTACGAGCAGTACTTC; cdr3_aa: CASPGGLAGDYEQYF
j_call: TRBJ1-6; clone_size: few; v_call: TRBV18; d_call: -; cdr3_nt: TGTGCCAGCTCACCGCGGATCGTCCGGGAGGGCAATAATTCACCCCTCCACTTT; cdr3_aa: CASSPRIVREGNNSPLHF
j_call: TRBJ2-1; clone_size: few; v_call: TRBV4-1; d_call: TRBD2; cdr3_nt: TGCGCCAGCAGCCAAGGACCCCGCGGGAGGCCCAATGAGCAGTTCTTC; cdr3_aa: CASSQGPRGRPNEQFF
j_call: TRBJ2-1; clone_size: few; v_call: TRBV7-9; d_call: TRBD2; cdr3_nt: TGTGCCAGCAGCCAGGGAGGGGACTCCTACAATGAGCAGTTCTTC; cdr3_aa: CASSQGGDSYNEQFF
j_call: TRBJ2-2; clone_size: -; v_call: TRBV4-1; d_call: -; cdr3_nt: TGCGCCAGCAGCCGGACCGGGACCGCCGGGACCGGGGAGCTGTTTTTT; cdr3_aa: CASSRTGTAGTGELFF
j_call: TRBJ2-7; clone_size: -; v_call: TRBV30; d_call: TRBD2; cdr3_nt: TGTGCCTGGAGACCAAGCGGGAGCTACTACGAGCAGTACTTC; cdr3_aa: CAWRPSGSYYEQYF
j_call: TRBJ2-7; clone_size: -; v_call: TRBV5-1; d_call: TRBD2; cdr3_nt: TGCGCCAGCAGCCTGGGGACTAGCGACGTATCCTACGAGCAGTACTTC; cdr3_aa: CASSLGTSDVSYEQYF
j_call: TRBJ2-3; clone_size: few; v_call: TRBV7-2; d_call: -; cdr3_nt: TGTGCCAGCAGCTTAGGTTCCACCAGTTCCAGAGATACGCAGTATTTT; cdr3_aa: CASSLGSTSSRDTQYF
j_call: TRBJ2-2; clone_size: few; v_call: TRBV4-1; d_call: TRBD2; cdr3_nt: TGCGCCAGCAGCCAGGGACTAGCGGGCTTCAACACCGGGGAGCTGTTTTTT; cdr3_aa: CASSQGLAGFNTGELFF
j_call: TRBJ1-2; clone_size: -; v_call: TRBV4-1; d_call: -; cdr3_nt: TGCGCCAGCAGCCAAGCAGCCTGGACCAACAGCAATAATGGCTACACCTTC; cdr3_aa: CASSQAAWTNSNNGYTF
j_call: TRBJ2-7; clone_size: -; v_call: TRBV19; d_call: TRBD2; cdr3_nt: TGTGCCAGTACCGTATCGACTAGCGGGAATTCCCAGCAGTACTTC; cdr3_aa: CASTVSTSGNSQQYF
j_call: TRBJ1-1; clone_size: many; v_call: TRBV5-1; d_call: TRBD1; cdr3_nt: TGCGCCAGCAGCCCTGGGACAGACACTGAAGCTTTCTTT; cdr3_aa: CASSPGTDTEAFF
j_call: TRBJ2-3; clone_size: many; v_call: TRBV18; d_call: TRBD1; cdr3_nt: TGTGCCAGCTCACAAGGACAGGGACCAGATACGCAGTATTTT; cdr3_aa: CASSQGQGPDTQYF
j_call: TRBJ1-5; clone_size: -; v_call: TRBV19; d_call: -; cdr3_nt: TGTGCCAGTAGCACTTCCAGAGGGCCCCAGCATTTT; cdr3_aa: CASSTSRGPQHF
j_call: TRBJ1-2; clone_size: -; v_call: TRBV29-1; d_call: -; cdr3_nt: TGCAGCGTTCGGGGGGCAGCAGGCTATGGCTACACCTTC; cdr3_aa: CSVRGAAGYGYTF
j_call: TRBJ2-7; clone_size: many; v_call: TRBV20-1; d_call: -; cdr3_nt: TGCAGTGCTAGAGGGCAGTACGAGCAGTACTTC; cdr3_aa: CSARGQYEQYF
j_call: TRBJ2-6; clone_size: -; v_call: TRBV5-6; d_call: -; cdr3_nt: TGTGCCAGCACGGCAGGATCTGGGGCCAACGTCCTGACTTTC; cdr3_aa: CASTAGSGANVLTF
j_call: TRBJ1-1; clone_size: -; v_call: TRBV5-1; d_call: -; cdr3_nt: TGCGCCAGCAGCTTGTCCGGGGGGAACACTGAAGCTTTCTTT; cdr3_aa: CASSLSGGNTEAFF